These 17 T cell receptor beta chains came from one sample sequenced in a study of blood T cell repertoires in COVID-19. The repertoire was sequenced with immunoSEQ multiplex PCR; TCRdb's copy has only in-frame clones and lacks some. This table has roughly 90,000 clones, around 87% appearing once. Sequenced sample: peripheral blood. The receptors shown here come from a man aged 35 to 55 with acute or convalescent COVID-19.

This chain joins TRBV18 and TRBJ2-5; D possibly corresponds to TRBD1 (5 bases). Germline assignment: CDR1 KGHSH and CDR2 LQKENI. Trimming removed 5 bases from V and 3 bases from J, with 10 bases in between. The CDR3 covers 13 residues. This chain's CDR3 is CASSTGREETQYF. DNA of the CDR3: TGTGCCAGCTCAACCGGCAGGGAAGAGACCCAGTACTTC.

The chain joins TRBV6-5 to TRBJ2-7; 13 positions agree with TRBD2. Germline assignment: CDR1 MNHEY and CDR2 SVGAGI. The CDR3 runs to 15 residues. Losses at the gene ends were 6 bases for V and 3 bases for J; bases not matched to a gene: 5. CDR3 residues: CASSGRTSGSYEQYF. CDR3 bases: TGTGCCAGCAGCGGTAGGACTAGCGGGAGCTACGAGCAGTACTTC.

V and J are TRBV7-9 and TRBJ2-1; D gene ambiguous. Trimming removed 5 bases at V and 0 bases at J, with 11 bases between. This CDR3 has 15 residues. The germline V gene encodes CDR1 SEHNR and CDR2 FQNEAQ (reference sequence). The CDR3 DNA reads TGTGCCAGCAGCCCCGAGCTGAGCTCCTACAATGAGCAGTTCTTC. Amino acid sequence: CASSPELSSYNEQFF.

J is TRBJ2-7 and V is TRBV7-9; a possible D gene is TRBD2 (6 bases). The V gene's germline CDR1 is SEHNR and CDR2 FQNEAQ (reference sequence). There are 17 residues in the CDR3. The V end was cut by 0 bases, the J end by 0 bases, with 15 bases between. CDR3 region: CASSLADRGRSSYEQYF. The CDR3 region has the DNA TGTGCCAGCAGCTTAGCGGATCGGGGGAGGAGCTCCTACGAGCAGTACTTC.

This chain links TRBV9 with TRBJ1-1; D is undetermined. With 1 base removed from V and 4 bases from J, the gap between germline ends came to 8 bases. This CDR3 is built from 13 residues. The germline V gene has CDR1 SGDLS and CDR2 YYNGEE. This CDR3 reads CASSVSGGTEAFF. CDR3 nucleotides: TGTGCCAGCAGCGTATCAGGAGGCACTGAAGCTTTCTTT.

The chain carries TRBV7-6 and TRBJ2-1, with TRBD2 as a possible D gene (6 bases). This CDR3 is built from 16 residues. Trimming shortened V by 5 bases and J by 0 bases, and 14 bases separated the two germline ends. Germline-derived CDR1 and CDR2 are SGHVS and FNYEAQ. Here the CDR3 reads CASSRHAGNSYNEQFF. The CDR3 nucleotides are TGTGCCAGCAGCCGTCATGCGGGGAACTCCTACAATGAGCAGTTCTTC.

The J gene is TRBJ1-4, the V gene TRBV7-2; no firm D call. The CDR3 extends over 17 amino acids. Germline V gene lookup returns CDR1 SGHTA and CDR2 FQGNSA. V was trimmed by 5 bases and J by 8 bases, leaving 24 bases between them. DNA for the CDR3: TGTGCCAGCAGCCCACTTCTTTCGACACCTCAAAGGGAAAAACTGTTTTTT. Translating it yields CASSPLLSTPQREKLFF.

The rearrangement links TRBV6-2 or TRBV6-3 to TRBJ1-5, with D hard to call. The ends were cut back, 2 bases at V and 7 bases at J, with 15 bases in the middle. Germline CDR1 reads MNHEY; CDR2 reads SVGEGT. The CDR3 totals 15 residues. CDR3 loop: CASSYAGPSMQPQHF. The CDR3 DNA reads TGTGCCAGCAGTTACGCAGGTCCTTCAATGCAGCCCCAGCATTTT.

The CDR3 is CASSTTGTGGVETQYF. The CDR3 region has the DNA TGCGCCAGCAGCACGACCGGGACAGGAGGGGTAGAGACCCAGTACTTC. V gene TRBV5-1 combines with J gene TRBJ2-5; TRBD1 agrees at 8 bases. The length of the CDR3 is 16 residues. Germline values: CDR1 SGHRS, CDR2 YFSETQ. J gave up 4 bases and V 4 bases, and 12 bases lay outside the gene matches.

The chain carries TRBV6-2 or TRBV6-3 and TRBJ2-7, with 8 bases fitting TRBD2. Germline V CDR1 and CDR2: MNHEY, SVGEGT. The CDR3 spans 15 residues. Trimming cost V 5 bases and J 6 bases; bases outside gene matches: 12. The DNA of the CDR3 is TGTGCCAGCAGTACATTGTTAGCGGGATCTTCCGAGCAGTACTTC. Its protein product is CASSTLLAGSSEQYF.

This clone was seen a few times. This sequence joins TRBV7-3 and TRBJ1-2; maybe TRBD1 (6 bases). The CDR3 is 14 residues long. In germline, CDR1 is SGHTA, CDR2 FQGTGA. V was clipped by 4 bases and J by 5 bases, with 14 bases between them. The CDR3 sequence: CASSSTAGAYGYTF. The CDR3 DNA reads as TGTGCCAGCAGCTCCACAGCAGGGGCATATGGCTACACCTTC.

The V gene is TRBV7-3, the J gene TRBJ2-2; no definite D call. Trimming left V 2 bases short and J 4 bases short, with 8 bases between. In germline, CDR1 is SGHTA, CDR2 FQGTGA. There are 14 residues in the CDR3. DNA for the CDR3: TGTGCCAGCAGCTTATGCTTGAGCACCGGGGAGCTGTTTTTT. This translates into CASSLCLSTGELFF.

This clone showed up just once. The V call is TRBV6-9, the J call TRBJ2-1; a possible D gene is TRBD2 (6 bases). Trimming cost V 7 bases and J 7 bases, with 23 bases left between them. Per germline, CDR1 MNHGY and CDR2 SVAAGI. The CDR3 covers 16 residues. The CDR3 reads CASTKNPGVRSNEQFF. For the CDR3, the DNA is TGTGCCAGCACTAAGAACCCGGGGGTTCGGTCGAATGAGCAGTTCTTC.

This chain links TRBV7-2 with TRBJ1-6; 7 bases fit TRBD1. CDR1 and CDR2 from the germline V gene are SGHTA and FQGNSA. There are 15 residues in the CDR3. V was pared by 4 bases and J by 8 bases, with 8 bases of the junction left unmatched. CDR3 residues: CASSYDRANDSPLHF. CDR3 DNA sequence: TGTGCCAGCAGCTATGACAGGGCCAATGATTCACCCCTCCACTTT.

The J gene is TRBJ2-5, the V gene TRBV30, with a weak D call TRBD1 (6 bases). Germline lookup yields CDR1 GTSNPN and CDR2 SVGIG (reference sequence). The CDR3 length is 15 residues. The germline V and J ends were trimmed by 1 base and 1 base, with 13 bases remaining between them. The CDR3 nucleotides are TGTGCCTGGAGTGCTAACCACAGGGTCCAAGAGACCCAGTACTTC. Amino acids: CAWSANHRVQETQYF.

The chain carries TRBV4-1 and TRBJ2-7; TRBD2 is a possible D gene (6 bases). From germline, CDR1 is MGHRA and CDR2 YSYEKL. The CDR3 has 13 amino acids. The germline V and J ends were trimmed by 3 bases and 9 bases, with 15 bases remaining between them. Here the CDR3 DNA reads TGCGCCAGCAGCCACCCCGGAGGGGAGGTGCAGTACTTC. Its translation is CASSHPGGEVQYF.

CDR3 nucleotide sequence: TGTGCCAGCAGCGTAGGGACAGGGGGCATCGGGGAGCTGTTTTTT. Its translation: CASSVGTGGIGELFF. The chain couples TRBV9 to TRBJ2-2, with 11 nucleotides matching TRBD1. The V gene's germline CDR1 is SGDLS and CDR2 YYNGEE. Trimming cost V 0 bases and J 7 bases; bases outside gene matches: 2. The CDR3 spans 15 residues. The full variable domain, its missing parts supplied by reference TRBV9 and TRBJ2-2, is DSGVTQTPKHLITATGQRVTLRCSPRSGDLSVYWYQQSLDQGLQFLIQYYNGEERAKGNILERFSAQQFPDLHSELNLSSLELGDSALYFCASSVGTGGIGELFFGEGSRLTVL.